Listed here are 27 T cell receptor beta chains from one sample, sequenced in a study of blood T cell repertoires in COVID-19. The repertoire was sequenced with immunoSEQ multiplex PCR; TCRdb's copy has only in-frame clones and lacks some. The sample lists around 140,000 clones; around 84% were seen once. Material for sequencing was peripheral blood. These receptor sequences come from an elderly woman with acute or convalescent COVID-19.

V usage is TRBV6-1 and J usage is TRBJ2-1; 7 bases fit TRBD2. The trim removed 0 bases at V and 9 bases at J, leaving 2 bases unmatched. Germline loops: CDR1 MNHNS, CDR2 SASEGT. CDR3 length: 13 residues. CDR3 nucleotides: TGTGCCAGCAGTGAAGCGGGAGGGCTTGAGCAGTTCTTC. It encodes CASSEAGGLEQFF.

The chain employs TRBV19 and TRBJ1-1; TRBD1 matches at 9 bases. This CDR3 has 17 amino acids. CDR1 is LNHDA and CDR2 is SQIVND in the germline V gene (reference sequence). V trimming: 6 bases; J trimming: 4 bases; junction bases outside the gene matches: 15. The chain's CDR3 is CASSWVPGQGSVTEAFF. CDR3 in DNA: TGTGCCAGTAGCTGGGTCCCGGGACAGGGATCGGTCACTGAAGCTTTCTTT.

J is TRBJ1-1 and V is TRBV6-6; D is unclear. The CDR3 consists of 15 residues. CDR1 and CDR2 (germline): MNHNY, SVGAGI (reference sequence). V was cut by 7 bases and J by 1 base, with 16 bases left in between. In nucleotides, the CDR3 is TGTGCCAGCACCGGAAAGGGCGGGTGGAACACTGAAGCTTTCTTT. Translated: CASTGKGGWNTEAFF.

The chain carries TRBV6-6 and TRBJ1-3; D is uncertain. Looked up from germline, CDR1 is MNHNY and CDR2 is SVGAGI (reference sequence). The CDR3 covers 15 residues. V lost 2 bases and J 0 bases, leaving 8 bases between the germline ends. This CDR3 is CASSYPIVSGNTIYF. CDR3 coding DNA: TGTGCCAGCAGTTACCCAATAGTCTCTGGAAACACCATATATTTT.

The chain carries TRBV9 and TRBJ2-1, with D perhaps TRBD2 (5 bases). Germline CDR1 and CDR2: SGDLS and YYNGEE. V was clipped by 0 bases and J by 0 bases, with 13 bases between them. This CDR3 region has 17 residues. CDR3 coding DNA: TGTGCCAGCAGCGTAGTTAGCGAAGTAAGCTCCTACAATGAGCAGTTCTTC. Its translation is CASSVVSEVSSYNEQFF.

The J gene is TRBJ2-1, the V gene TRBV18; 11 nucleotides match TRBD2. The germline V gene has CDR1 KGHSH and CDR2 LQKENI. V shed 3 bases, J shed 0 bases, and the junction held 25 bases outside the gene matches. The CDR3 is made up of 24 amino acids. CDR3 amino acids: CASSPRLAGPLAKPWKSSYNEQFF. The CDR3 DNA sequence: TGTGCCAGCTCACCCAGACTAGCGGGACCCCTCGCGAAACCCTGGAAAAGCTCCTACAATGAGCAGTTCTTC.

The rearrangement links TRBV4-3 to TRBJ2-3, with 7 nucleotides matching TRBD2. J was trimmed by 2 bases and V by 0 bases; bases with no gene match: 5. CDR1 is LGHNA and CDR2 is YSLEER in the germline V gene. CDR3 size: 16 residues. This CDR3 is CASSQDLAAHTDTQYF. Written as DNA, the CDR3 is TGCGCCAGCAGCCAAGATCTAGCGGCCCACACAGATACGCAGTATTTT.

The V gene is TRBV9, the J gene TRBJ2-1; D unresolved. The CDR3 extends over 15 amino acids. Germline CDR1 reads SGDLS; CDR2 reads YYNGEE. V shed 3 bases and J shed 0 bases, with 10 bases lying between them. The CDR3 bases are TGTGCCAGCAGCGAGAGCGAGAGCTCCTACAATGAGCAGTTCTTC. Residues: CASSESESSYNEQFF.

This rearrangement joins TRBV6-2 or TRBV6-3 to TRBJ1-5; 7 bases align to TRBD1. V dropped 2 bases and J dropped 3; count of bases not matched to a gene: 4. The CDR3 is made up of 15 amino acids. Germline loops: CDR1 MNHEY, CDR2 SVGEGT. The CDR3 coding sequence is TGTGCCAGCAGTTACCAGACAGGGTTCAATCAGCCCCAGCATTTT. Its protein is CASSYQTGFNQPQHF.

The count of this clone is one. CDR3 residues: CSAVRGGAGEQYF. The DNA of the CDR3 is TGCAGCGCTGTCCGCGGGGGGGCGGGCGAGCAGTACTTC. The chain is built from TRBV29-1 and TRBJ2-7, with TRBD2 matching 9 bases. CDR1 is SQVTM and CDR2 is ANQGSEA in the germline V gene. This CDR3 region has 13 residues. J lost 6 bases, V lost 7 bases, and 10 bases had no gene match.

The CDR3 loop is CASSLERGTYTGELFF. CDR3 DNA sequence: TGTGCCAGCAGCCTCGAGAGGGGGACCTACACCGGGGAGCTGTTTTTT. V is TRBV5-6 and J is TRBJ2-2, with TRBD1 as a possible D gene (6 bases). This CDR3 has 16 amino acids. With 4 bases removed from V and 3 bases from J, the gap between germline ends came to 16 bases. Looked up from germline, CDR1 is SGHDT and CDR2 is YYEEEE.

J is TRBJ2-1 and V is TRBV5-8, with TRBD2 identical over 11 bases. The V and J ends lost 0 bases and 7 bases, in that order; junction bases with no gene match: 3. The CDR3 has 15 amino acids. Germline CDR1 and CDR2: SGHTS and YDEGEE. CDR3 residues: CASSLVAGGRNEQFF. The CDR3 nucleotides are TGTGCCAGCAGCTTGGTAGCGGGGGGGCGTAATGAGCAGTTCTTC.

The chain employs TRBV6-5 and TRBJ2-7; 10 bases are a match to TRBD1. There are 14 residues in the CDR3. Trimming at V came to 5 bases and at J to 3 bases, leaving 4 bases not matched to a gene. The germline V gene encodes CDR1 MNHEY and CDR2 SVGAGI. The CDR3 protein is CASSPRDRGYEQYF. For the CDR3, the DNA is TGTGCCAGCAGTCCGCGGGACAGGGGCTACGAGCAGTACTTC.

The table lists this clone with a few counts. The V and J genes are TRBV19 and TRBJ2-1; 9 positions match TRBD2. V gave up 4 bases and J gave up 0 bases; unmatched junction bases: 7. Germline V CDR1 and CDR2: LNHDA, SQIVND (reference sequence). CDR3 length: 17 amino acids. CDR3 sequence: CASSSLAGMGSYNEQFF. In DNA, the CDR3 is TGTGCCAGTAGTAGCCTAGCGGGGATGGGCTCCTACAATGAGCAGTTCTTC. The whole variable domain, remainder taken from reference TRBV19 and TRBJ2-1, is DGGITQSPKYLFRKEGQNVTLSCEQNLNHDAMYWYRQDPGQGLRLIYYSQIVNDFQKGDIAEGYSVSREKKESFPLTVTSAQKNPTAFYLCASSSLAGMGSYNEQFFGPGTRLTVL.

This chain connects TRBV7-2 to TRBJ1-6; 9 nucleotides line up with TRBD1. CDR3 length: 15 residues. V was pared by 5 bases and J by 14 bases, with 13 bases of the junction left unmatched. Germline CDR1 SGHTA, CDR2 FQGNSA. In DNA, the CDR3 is TGTGCCAGCAGCCCTTCGCGGGACAGGGCCAGGGCCCTCCACTTT. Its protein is CASSPSRDRARALHF.

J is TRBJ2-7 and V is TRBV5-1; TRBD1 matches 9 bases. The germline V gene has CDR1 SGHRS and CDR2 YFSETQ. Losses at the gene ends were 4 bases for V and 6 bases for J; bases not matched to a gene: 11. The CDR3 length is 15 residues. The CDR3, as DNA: TGCGCCAGCAGCCAAAGAGACAGGGGGAAGTTCGAGCAGTACTTC. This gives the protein CASSQRDRGKFEQYF.

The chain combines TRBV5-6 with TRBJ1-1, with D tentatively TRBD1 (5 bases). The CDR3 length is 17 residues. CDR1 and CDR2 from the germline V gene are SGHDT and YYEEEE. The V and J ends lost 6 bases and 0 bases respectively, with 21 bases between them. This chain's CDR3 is CASNIGGGIFMNTEAFF. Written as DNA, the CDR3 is TGTGCCAGCAACATCGGGGGGGGAATTTTCATGAACACTGAAGCTTTCTTT.

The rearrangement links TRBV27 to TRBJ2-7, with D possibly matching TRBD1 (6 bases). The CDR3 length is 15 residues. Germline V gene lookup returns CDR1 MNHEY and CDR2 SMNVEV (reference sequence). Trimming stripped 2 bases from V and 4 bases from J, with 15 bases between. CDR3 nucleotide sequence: TGTGCCAGCAGTTTAGGGCAGGGGATAGGTTACGAGCAGTACTTC. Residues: CASSLGQGIGYEQYF.

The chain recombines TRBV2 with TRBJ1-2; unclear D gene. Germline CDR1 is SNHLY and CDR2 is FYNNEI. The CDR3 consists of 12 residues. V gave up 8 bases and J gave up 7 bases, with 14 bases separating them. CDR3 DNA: TGTGCCAGCTCCCCTGCGGGGTTTGGCTACACCTTC. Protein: CASSPAGFGYTF. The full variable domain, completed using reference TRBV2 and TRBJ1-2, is EPEVTQTPSHQVTQMGQEVILRCVPISNHLYFYWYRQILGQKVEFLVSFYNNEISEKSEIFDDQFSVERPDGSNFTLKIRSTKLEDSAMYFCASSPAGFGYTFGSGTRLTVV.

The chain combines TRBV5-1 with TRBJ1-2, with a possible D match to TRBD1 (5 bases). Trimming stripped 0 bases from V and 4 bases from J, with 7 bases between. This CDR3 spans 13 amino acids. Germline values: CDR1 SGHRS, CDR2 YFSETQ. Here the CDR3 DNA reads TGCGCCAGCAGCTTGGACAGGCGCTATGGCTACACCTTC. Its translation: CASSLDRRYGYTF.

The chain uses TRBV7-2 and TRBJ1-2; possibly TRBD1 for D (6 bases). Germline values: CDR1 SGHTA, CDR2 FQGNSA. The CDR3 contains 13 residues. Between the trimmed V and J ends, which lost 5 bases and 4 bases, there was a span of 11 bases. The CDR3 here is CASSPMGAYGYTF. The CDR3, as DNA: TGTGCCAGCAGCCCAATGGGGGCCTATGGCTACACCTTC.

CDR3 residues: CASSLSSGRWETQYF. CDR3 nucleotide sequence: TGTGCCAGCAGCTTATCTAGCGGGAGGTGGGAGACCCAGTACTTC. The gene calls are TRBV7-9 and TRBJ2-5; the match to TRBD2 covers 11 bases. The CDR3 sequence is 15 residues long. CDR1 and CDR2 from the germline V gene are SEHNR and FQNEAQ (reference sequence). V shed 2 bases and J 5 bases; nucleotides not matched to a gene: 4.

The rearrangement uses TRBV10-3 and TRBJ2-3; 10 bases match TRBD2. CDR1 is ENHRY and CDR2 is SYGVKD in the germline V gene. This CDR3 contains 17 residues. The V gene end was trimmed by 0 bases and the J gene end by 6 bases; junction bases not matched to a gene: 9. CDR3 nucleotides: TGTGCCATCAGTGAGTCGATGCCAGCGGGAGGGTCTGATACGCAGTATTTT. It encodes CAISESMPAGGSDTQYF.

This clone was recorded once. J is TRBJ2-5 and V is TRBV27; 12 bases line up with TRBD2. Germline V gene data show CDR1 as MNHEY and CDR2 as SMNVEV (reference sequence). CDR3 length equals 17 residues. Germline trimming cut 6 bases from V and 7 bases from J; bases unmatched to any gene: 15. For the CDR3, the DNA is TGTGCCAGCAGGCCAATGTCACTAGCGGGGGGCGGAGGGACCCAGTACTTC. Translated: CASRPMSLAGGGGTQYF.

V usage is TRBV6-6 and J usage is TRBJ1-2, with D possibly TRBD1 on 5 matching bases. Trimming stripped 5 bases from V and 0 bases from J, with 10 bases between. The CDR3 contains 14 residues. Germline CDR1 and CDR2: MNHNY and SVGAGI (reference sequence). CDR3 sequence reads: CASSRTLANYGYTF. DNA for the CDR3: TGTGCCAGCAGTCGGACACTAGCTAACTATGGCTACACCTTC.

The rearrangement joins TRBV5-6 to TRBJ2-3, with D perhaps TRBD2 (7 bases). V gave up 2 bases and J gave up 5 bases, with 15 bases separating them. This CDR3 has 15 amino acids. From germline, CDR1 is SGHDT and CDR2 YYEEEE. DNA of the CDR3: TGTGCCAGCAGCTTTTTGGGGGGGGCCGGAGATACGCAGTATTTT. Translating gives CASSFLGGAGDTQYF.

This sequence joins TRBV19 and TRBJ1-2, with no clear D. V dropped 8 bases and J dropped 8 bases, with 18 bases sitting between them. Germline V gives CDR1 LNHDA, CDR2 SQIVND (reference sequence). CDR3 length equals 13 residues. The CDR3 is CASRTGEVYGYTF. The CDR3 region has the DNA TGTGCCAGTCGAACCGGGGAAGTTTACGGCTACACCTTC.